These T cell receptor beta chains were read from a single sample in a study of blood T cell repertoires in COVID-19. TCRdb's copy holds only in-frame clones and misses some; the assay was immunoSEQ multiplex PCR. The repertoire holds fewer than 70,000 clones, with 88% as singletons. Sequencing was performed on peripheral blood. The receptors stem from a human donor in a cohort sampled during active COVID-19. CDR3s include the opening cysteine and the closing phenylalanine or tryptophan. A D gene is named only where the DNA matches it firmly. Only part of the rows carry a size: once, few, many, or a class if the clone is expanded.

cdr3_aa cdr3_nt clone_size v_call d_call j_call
CATWDRNSYEQYF TGTGCCACCTGGGACAGAAATTCCTACGAGCAGTACTTC . TRBV19 TRBD1 TRBJ2-7
CASGEQGGYYEQYF TGTGCCAGTGGTGAACAGGGGGGATACTACGAGCAGTACTTC . TRBV19 TRBD1 TRBJ2-7
CASSLGSGGYEQYF TGTGCCAGCAGCTTGGGGTCGGGAGGTTACGAGCAGTACTTC . TRBV5-5 TRBD2 TRBJ2-7
CASSLSWMTSTDTQYF TGTGCCAGCAGTTTGTCCTGGATGACTAGCACAGATACGCAGTATTTT . TRBV27 . TRBJ2-3
CASSYIPLSNQPQHF TGTGCCAGCAGTTATATCCCTTTAAGCAATCAGCCCCAGCATTTT . TRBV6-2/TRBV6-3 . TRBJ1-5
CASSLYRDSEPQHF TGTGCCAGCAGTTTATACAGGGATAGTGAGCCCCAGCATTTT . TRBV27 . TRBJ1-5
CASSQETGRTYEQYF TGCGCCAGCAGCCAAGAGACGGGGAGAACCTACGAGCAGTACTTC . TRBV4-1 . TRBJ2-7
CATSDLQGGRSGETQYF TGTGCCACCAGTGATTTGCAGGGCGGGAGGTCGGGTGAGACCCAGTACTTC . TRBV24-1 TRBD2 TRBJ2-5
CASSYTQGYEQYF TGTGCCAGCAGTTACACACAGGGTTACGAGCAGTACTTC . TRBV6-5 . TRBJ2-7
CASSLGQGRVFLTDTQYF TGTGCCAGCAGTCTAGGACAGGGGAGAGTTTTTTTGACAGATACGCAGTATTTT . TRBV27 TRBD1 TRBJ2-3
CASRKGGTGLHQPQHF TGTGCCAGCAGGAAAGGAGGTACAGGGTTGCATCAGCCCCAGCATTTT . TRBV2 . TRBJ1-5
CASRQGNQPQHF TGTGCCAGCAGACAGGGGAATCAGCCCCAGCATTTT . TRBV7-9 TRBD1 TRBJ1-5
CASSLAERFHEQYF TGCGCCAGCAGCTTGGCCGAACGGTTCCACGAGCAGTACTTC few TRBV5-1 . TRBJ2-7
CASSDPTPRTGGTYEQYF TGTGCCAGCAGTGACCCAACCCCACGGACAGGGGGCACCTACGAGCAGTACTTC . TRBV6-4 TRBD1 TRBJ2-7
CASSRRDFDSPLHF TGTGCCAGCAGCCGCAGGGATTTTGATTCACCCCTCCACTTT . TRBV11-1 . TRBJ1-6
CASSGQVLTF TGTGCCAGCAGCGGACAGGTCCTGACTTTC . TRBV5-4 . TRBJ2-6
CASSVKEGGQETQYF TGTGCCAGCAGCGTTAAGGAGGGGGGGCAAGAGACCCAGTACTTC . TRBV9 . TRBJ2-5
CASSYGLKRASPLHF TGTGCCAGCAGTTACGGGCTAAAAAGAGCCTCACCCCTCCACTTT . TRBV6-5 . TRBJ1-6
CATTLGTGTYGYTF TGTGCCACCACCTTGGGGACAGGGACCTATGGCTACACCTTC . TRBV13 TRBD1 TRBJ1-2
CASSPTRGLRNYGYTF TGCGCCAGCAGTCCTACCAGGGGGCTTCGTAACTATGGCTACACCTTC . TRBV4-3 TRBD1 TRBJ1-2
CASTSSGRTYEQYF TGTGCCAGCACCTCTAGCGGGAGAACCTACGAGCAGTACTTC . TRBV28 TRBD2 TRBJ2-7
CASSLTGGWNTEAFF TGTGCCAGCAGCTTGACAGGGGGCTGGAACACTGAAGCTTTCTTT . TRBV7-3 TRBD1 TRBJ1-1
CASSFGGSGTQYF TGTGCCAGCAGTTTTGGCGGGAGTGGGACCCAGTACTTC . TRBV12-3/TRBV12-4 TRBD2 TRBJ2-5
CASSEPRLVGRDHLSTDTQYF TGCGCCAGCAGTGAGCCCAGACTAGTCGGCCGAGACCATCTGTCGACAGATACGCAGTATTTT once TRBV10-1 . TRBJ2-3
CASSFLAGGVYNEQFF TGTGCCAGCAGCTTCCTAGCGGGAGGGGTATACAATGAGCAGTTCTTC . TRBV9 TRBD2 TRBJ2-1
CASSLTLLAEQYF TGTGCCAGCAGTTTAACGTTACTAGCGGAGCAGTACTTC . TRBV27 TRBD2 TRBJ2-7
CASGLGFSGTGDRSYNEQFF TGTGCTAGTGGTTTGGGATTCTCCGGGACAGGAGACCGTTCCTACAATGAGCAGTTCTTC . TRBV12-5 TRBD1 TRBJ2-1
CASSLGGTGGPGNTIYF TGTGCCAGCAGCTTAGGGGGTACAGGGGGCCCTGGAAACACCATATATTTT . TRBV7-8 TRBD1 TRBJ1-3
CASSEFQGLREQYF TGTGCCAGCAGTGAATTCCAGGGGTTACGCGAGCAGTACTTC . TRBV6-1 . TRBJ2-7
CASSSQRVLEDAFF TGTGCCAGCAGCTCCCAGCGGGTCCTCGAGGACGCTTTCTTT . TRBV7-9 . TRBJ1-1
CAWTSLGVWEGELFF TGTGCCTGGACCTCCCTCGGTGTATGGGAAGGGGAACTGTTTTTT once TRBV30 . TRBJ1-4
CASSPQQSSGANVLTF TGTGCCAGCAGCCCCCAACAGAGCTCTGGGGCCAACGTCCTGACTTTC few TRBV9 . TRBJ2-6
CASSQDPVAGGIGELFF TGCGCCAGCAGCCAAGACCCAGTAGCGGGGGGGATCGGGGAGCTGTTTTTT . TRBV4-3 TRBD2 TRBJ2-2
CASSSQGFSYNSPLHF TGTGCCAGCAGTTCTCAGGGGTTCTCCTATAATTCACCCCTCCACTTT . TRBV6-5 . TRBJ1-6
CAWQTGVSNQPQHF TGTGCCTGGCAGACAGGGGTTAGCAATCAGCCCCAGCATTTT once TRBV30 TRBD1 TRBJ1-5
CASSEGHSGGNTIYF TGTGCCAGCAGTGAAGGGCATTCAGGTGGAAACACCATATATTTT . TRBV6-1 . TRBJ1-3
CASTTLLLNGRRGYTF TGTGCCAGTACTACCCTGCTTCTTAATGGGCGTCGGGGCTACACCTTC . TRBV19 . TRBJ1-2
CASSPPPEGETQYF TGTGCCAGCTCACCACCGCCGGAGGGGGAGACCCAGTACTTC . TRBV18 . TRBJ2-5
CASSPGGEQFF TGTGCCAGCAGTCCCGGGGGTGAGCAGTTCTTC . TRBV27 . TRBJ2-1
CASSDGQDTGELFF TGTGCCAGCAGTGACGGACAGGACACCGGGGAGCTGTTTTTT . TRBV6-4 TRBD1 TRBJ2-2
CASSSSDMNTEAFF TGTGCCAGCAGTTCCAGCGATATGAACACTGAAGCTTTCTTT . TRBV28 . TRBJ1-1
CASTSLQGWGEQYF TGTGCCAGCACCTCTCTCCAGGGTTGGGGCGAGCAGTACTTC . TRBV7-9 . TRBJ2-7
CASSYGQIVYEQYF TGTGCCAGCAGCTATGGACAGATAGTCTACGAGCAGTACTTC . TRBV14 . TRBJ2-7
CASSQDLGRYEQYF TGTGCCAGCAGCCAAGATCTGGGCCGATACGAGCAGTACTTC . TRBV4-2 . TRBJ2-7
CASSQGGNSPLHF TGTGCCAGCAGCCAAGGAGGGAATTCACCCCTCCACTTT once TRBV14 . TRBJ1-6
CASSNQRGAYEQYF TGTGCCAGCAGCAACCAGCGGGGCGCCTACGAGCAGTACTTC few TRBV7-2 TRBD2 TRBJ2-7
CASSKHAGPSCYTF TGTGCCAGCAGCAAACATGCAGGGCCATCGTGCTACACCTTC . TRBV21-1 . TRBJ1-2
CASSLEANTEAFF TGTGCCAGTTCCTTGGAGGCGAACACTGAAGCTTTCTTT . TRBV12-3/TRBV12-4 . TRBJ1-1
CASSERQFQSPLHF TGTGCCAGCAGTGAAAGACAGTTTCAATCACCCCTCCACTTT . TRBV2 . TRBJ1-6
CASSATGTLGTEAFF TGTGCCAGCAGCGCGACCGGGACTTTGGGAACTGAAGCTTTCTTT . TRBV9 . TRBJ1-1
CASNGALEKGRETQYF TGTGCCAGCAATGGGGCCCTGGAGAAGGGTCGGGAGACCCAGTACTTC . TRBV2 . TRBJ2-5
CARYRGLNTEAFF TGTGCCAGATACAGGGGGTTGAACACTGAAGCTTTCTTT . TRBV7-9 TRBD1 TRBJ1-1